Below, 14 T cell receptor beta chains from the same sample are listed, as sequenced in a study of T cells in women clearing cervical HPV infection listed by TCRdb under 2018. The method was the immunoSEQ multiplex PCR assay. The table was pulled from immuneACCESS by TCRdb, which kept in-frame rearrangements only. Such tables lose some clones; where checked, under half of the loss comes from unresolved V genes, and the rest has no known cause. The record for this sample contains around 18,000 clones. The ten largest clones add up to around 7.2% of the sample. The sample was blood buffy coat. The receptor set was obtained from a woman aged 18-69 years with a cervical HPV16 infection that either progressed to CIN3+ or cleared (not recorded which).

On this clone: The read stops 3 residues short of the end of the CDR3; the missing end is completed from the germline J gene. The gene calls are TRBV20-1 and TRBJ2-5; 11 nucleotides line up with TRBD2. The CDR3 sequence is 16 residues long. Germline CDR1 DFQATT, CDR2 SNEGSKA (reference sequence). V dropped 6 bases and J dropped 4; count of bases not matched to a gene: 13. CDR3 region: CSAPREVSGGGETQYF. The CDR3 DNA, read in part, is TGCAGTGCCCCCAGGGAGGTTAGCGGGGGGGGAGAGACC.

As concerns this clone: Sequencing ends 3 residues short of the CDR3 end; the germline J gene provides the rest. The chain is built from TRBV7-2 and TRBJ2-7; TRBD2 matches at 11 bases. CDR1 SGHTA and CDR2 FQGNSA come from the germline V gene. This CDR3 is 15 amino acids long. V dropped 2 bases and J dropped 4; count of bases not matched to a gene: 4. The DNA read from the CDR3 is TGTGCCAGCAGCTTAATAGCGGGGGGGCCATACGAG. It specifies CASSLIAGGPYE. The whole CDR3 sequence is CASSLIAGGPYEQYF.

In terms of frequency, this clone is medium-sized. The sequenced fragment ends 3 residues before the CDR3 boundary, so the rest is inferred from the germline J gene. V gene TRBV7-2 combines with J gene TRBJ1-5; D gene unclear. The CDR3 sequence is 13 residues long. Trimming shortened V by 5 bases and J by 5 bases, and 10 bases separated the two germline ends. Germline V gene data show CDR1 as SGHTA and CDR2 as FQGNSA. CDR3 amino acids: CASSNFLHQPQHF. The part of the CDR3 DNA that was read is TGTGCCAGCAGCAATTTCCTTCATCAGCCC.

Remarks on this clone: The CDR3 end falls 3 residues outside the read, so it is completed with the germline J gene. This chain joins TRBV29-1 and TRBJ1-3, with a possible D match to TRBD1 (5 bases). This CDR3 has 14 residues. Germline V gene lookup returns CDR1 SQVTM and CDR2 ANQGSEA. V dropped 2 bases and J dropped 2 bases, with 10 bases sitting between them. The covered CDR3 bases are TGCAGCGTTGAAAAAAAAGGGGCTGGAAACACC. Amino acids: CSVEKKGAGNT. The full CDR3 protein is CSVEKKGAGNTIYF.

The CDR3 DNA, read in part, is TGCAGTGCTAGCCCAGCGGGGGTTAGGGCTGAA. It specifies CSASPAGVRAE. From start to end, the CDR3 is CSASPAGVRAEAFF. The genes are TRBV20-1 and TRBJ1-1, with a possible D match to TRBD1 (5 bases). The read stops 3 residues short of the end of the CDR3; the missing end is completed from the germline J gene. The germline V gene encodes CDR1 DFQATT and CDR2 SNEGSKA (reference sequence). The CDR3 consists of 14 residues. V gave up 3 bases and J gave up 6 bases, with 17 bases separating them.

As for this clone: The CDR3 is cut off 3 residues early in the read; its end comes from the germline J gene. The V gene is TRBV19, the J gene TRBJ1-5; D not resolved. This CDR3 is built from 15 residues. Germline loops: CDR1 LNHDA, CDR2 SQIVND (reference sequence). V was cut by 5 bases and J by 3 bases, with 14 bases left in between. Here the CDR3 reads CASSPFPSSNQPQHF. The sequenced CDR3 bases are TGTGCCAGTAGTCCCTTCCCCAGTTCCAATCAGCCC.

To note about this clone: The read halts 3 residues ahead of the CDR3 end, with the missing end drawn from the germline J gene. The V call is TRBV7-9, the J call TRBJ1-5; 7 nucleotides match TRBD1. Trimming removed 5 bases from V and 6 bases from J; junction bases left unmatched: 7. The CDR3 runs 14 residues. Germline V gives CDR1 SEHNR, CDR2 FQNEAQ (reference sequence). The CDR3: CASSQSQGTQPQHF. Partial CDR3 DNA: TGTGCCAGCAGCCAATCACAGGGGACTCAGCCC. The full variable domain, its missing parts supplied by reference TRBV7-9 and TRBJ1-5, is DTGVSQNPRHKITKRGQNVTFRCDPISEHNRLYWYRQTLGQGPEFLTYFQNEAQLEKSRLLSDRFSAERPKGSFSTLEIQRTEQGDSAMYLCASSQSQGTQPQHFGDGTRLSIL.

Concerning this clone itself: Sequencing ends 3 residues short of the CDR3 end; the germline J gene provides the rest. The rearrangement links TRBV4-2 to TRBJ2-3; 9 bases fit TRBD2. Germline V CDR1 and CDR2: LGHNA, YNFKEQ. The CDR3 has 17 amino acids. V trimming: 0 bases; J trimming: 4 bases; junction bases outside the gene matches: 8. CDR3 residues: CASSQDGAGGGADTQYF. The part of the CDR3 DNA that was read is TGTGCCAGCAGCCAAGATGGTGCGGGGGGGGGCGCAGATACG.

Turning to this clone: The read terminates 3 residues ahead of where the CDR3 ends, so the germline J gene completes it. This chain connects TRBV10-3 to TRBJ1-1, with D maybe TRBD1 (6 bases). CDR1 is ENHRY, CDR2 SYGVKD, per germline. CDR3 length equals 14 residues. V lost 6 bases, J lost 0 bases, and 11 bases lay in between. The CDR3 bases that were read are TGTGCCATCAGCGAGGGGGGCTTGAACACTGAA. Translation: CAISEGGLNTE. The CDR3 in its entirety is CAISEGGLNTEAFF.

Worth noting for this clone: Coverage ceases 3 residues before the CDR3 finishes, and the germline J gene fills in the end. V gene TRBV5-1 combines with J gene TRBJ2-3, with 10 bases that match TRBD2. The length of the CDR3 is 14 residues. Germline CDR1 reads SGHRS; CDR2 reads YFSETQ. The CDR3 sequence is CASSPLAGGGTQYF. CDR3 DNA (partial): TGCGCCAGCAGCCCCTTAGCGGGGGGAGGCACG.

The CDR3 loop reads CASSRRDGGGVEQFF. CDR3 bases read: TGTGCCAGCAGCAGACGTGACGGGGGGGGAGTTGAG. V usage is TRBV2 and J usage is TRBJ2-1; TRBD2 aligns across 8 bases. From the germline J gene comes the end of the CDR3, since the read stops 3 residues before it. This CDR3 has 15 residues. Germline V gene sequence: CDR1 SNHLY, CDR2 FYNNEI. Trimming cost V 6 bases and J 9 bases; bases outside gene matches: 13.

Regarding this clone: Read data end 3 residues before the CDR3 end; the end is taken from the germline J gene. This chain connects TRBV28 to TRBJ1-4, with TRBD1 as a possible D gene (6 bases). V was clipped by 8 bases and J by 4 bases, with 20 bases between them. This CDR3 contains 16 residues. Germline lookup yields CDR1 MDHEN and CDR2 SYDVKM. CDR3 DNA, as far as it was read: TGTGCCAGCGTCCCGGGGGGGGCTATGGGTAATGAAAAA. Its protein product is CASVPGGAMGNEK. The whole CDR3 protein is CASVPGGAMGNEKLFF.

Turning to this clone: The missing CDR3 end, 3 residues past where the read stops, is filled in from the germline J gene. The V call is TRBV5-1, the J call TRBJ2-5; tentative D call: TRBD1 (7 bases). This CDR3 is built from 15 residues. Germline V gene data show CDR1 as SGHRS and CDR2 as YFSETQ. V shed 0 bases and J shed 1 base, with 10 bases lying between them. Partial CDR3 DNA: TGCGCCAGCAGCTTGGGCAGGGGGGTCCAAGAGACC. Translation: CASSLGRGVQET. The whole CDR3 reads CASSLGRGVQETQYF.

Notes on this clone: The CDR3 extends 3 residues past the end of the read, so its final part is completed from the germline J gene. This chain connects TRBV10-3 to TRBJ1-1, with 7 bases identical to TRBD1. From germline, CDR1 is ENHRY and CDR2 SYGVKD. V shed 8 bases, J shed 5 bases, and the junction held 2 bases outside the gene matches. The CDR3 length is 11 residues. This CDR3 reads CAIGTATEAFF. The CDR3 DNA, read in part, is TGTGCCATCGGGACAGCTACTGAA.